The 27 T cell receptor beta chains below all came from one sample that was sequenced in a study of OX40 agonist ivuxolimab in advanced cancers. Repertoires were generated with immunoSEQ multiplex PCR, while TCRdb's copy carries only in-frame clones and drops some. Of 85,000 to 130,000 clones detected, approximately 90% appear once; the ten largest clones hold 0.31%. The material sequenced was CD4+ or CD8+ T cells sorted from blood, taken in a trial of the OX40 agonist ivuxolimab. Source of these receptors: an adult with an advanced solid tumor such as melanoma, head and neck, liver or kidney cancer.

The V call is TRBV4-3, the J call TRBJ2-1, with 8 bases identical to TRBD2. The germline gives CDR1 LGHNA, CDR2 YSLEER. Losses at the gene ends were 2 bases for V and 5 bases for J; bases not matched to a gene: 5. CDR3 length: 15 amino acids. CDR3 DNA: TGCGCCAGCAGCCAATGGACTAGCCGAGACAATGAGCAGTTCTTC. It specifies CASSQWTSRDNEQFF.

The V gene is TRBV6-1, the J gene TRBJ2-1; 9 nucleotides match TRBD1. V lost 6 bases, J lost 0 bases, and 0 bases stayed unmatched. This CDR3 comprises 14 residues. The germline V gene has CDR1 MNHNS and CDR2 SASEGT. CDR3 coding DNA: TGTGCCAGCAGGGGACAGGGCTCCTACAATGAGCAGTTCTTC. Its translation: CASRGQGSYNEQFF.

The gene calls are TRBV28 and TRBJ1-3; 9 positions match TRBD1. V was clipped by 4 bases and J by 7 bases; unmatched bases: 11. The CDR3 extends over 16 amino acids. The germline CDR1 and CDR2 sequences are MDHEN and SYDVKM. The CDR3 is CASSSSGQGKRNTIYF. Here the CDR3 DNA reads TGTGCCAGCAGTTCCTCGGGACAGGGAAAGCGGAACACCATATATTTT.

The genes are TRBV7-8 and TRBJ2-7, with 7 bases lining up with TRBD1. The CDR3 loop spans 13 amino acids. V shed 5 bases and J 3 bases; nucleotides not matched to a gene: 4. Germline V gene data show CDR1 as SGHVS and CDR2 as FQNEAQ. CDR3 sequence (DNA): TGTGCCAGCAGCCACGACAGGGACTACGAGCAGTACTTC. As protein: CASSHDRDYEQYF.

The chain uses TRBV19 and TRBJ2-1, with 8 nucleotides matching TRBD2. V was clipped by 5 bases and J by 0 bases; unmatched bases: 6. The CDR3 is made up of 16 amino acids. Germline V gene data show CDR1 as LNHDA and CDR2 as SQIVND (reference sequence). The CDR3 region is CASSAKTSGSYNEQFF. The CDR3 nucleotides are TGTGCCAGTAGTGCGAAAACTAGCGGCTCCTACAATGAGCAGTTCTTC.

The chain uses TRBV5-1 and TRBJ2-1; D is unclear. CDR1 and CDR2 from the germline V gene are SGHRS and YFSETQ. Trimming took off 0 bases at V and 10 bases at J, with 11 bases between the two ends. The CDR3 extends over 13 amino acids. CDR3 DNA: TGCGCCAGCAGCTTGGTTCGTCAGGCGGAGCAGTTCTTC. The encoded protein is CASSLVRQAEQFF.

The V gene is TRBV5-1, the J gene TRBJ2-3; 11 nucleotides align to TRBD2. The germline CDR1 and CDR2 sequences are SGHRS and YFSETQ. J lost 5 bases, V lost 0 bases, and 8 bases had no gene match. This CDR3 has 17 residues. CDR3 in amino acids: CASSLGETSGAGDTQYF. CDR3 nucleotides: TGCGCCAGCAGCTTGGGGGAGACTAGCGGGGCGGGAGATACGCAGTATTTT.

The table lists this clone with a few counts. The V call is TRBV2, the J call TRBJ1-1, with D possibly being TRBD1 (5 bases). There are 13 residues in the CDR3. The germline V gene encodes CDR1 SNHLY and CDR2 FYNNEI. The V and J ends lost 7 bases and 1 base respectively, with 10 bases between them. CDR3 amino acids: CASMAGTNTEAFF. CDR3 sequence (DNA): TGTGCCAGCATGGCAGGGACGAACACTGAAGCTTTCTTT.

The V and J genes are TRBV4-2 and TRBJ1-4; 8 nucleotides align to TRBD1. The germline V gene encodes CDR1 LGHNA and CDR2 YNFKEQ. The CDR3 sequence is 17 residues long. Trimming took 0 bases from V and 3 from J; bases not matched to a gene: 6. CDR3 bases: TGTGCCAGCAGCCAAGAGCAGGGGGCGCGGGCTAATGAAAAACTGTTTTTT. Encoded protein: CASSQEQGARANEKLFF.

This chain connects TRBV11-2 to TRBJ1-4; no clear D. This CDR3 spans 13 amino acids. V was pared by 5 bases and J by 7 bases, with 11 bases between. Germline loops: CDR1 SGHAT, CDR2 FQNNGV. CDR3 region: CASSLLNGEKLFF. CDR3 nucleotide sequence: TGTGCCAGCAGCCTTCTCAACGGTGAAAAACTGTTTTTT.

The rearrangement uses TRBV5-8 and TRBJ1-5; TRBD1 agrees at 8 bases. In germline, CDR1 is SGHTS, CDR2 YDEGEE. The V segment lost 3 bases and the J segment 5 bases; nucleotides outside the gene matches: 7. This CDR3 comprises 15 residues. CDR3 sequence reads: CASSSGDRSYQPQHF. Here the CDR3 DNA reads TGTGCCAGCAGCTCGGGGGACAGGAGCTATCAGCCCCAGCATTTT.

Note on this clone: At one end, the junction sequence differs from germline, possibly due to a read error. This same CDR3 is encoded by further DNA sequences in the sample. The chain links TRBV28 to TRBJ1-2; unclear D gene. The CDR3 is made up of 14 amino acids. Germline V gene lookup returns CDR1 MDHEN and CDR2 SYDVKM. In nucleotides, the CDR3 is TGTGCCAGCAGCAGTCTGGCTGGAAACTATGGTTACACCTTC. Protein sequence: CASSSLAGNYGYTF.

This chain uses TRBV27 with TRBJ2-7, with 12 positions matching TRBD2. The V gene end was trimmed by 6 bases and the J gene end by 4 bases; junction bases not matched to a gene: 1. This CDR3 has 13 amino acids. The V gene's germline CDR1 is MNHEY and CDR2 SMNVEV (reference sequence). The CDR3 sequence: CASRGTSGYEQYF. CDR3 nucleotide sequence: TGTGCCAGCAGGGGGACTAGCGGGTACGAGCAGTACTTC.

In DNA, the CDR3 is TGTGCCAGCAGCCGAACAGGGAGCTCCTACAATGAGCAGTTCTTC. It codes for CASSRTGSSYNEQFF. The chain couples TRBV7-6 to TRBJ2-1, with D tentatively TRBD1 (6 bases). Germline CDR1 SGHVS, CDR2 FNYEAQ. V was cut by 5 bases and J by 0 bases, with 11 bases left in between. CDR3 length: 15 amino acids. Based on the CDR3 plus reference TRBV7-6 and TRBJ2-1, the full variable domain is GAGVSQSPRYKVTKRGQDVALRCDPISGHVSLYWYRQALGQGPEFLTYFNYEAQQDKSGLPNDRFSAERPEGSISTLTIQRTEQRDSAMYRCASSRTGSSYNEQFFGPGTRLTVL.

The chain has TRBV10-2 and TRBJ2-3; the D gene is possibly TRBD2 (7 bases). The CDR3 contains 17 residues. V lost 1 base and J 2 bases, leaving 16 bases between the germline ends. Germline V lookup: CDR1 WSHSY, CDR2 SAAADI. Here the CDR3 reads CASSEWTASGHTDTQYF. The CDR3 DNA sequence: TGCGCCAGCAGTGAGTGGACAGCTAGCGGCCACACAGATACGCAGTATTTT.

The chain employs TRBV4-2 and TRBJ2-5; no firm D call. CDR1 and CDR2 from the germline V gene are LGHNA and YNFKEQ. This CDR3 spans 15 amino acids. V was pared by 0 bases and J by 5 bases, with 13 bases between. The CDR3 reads CASSQDSSARETQYF. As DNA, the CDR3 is TGTGCCAGCAGCCAAGATAGTTCCGCGCGGGAGACCCAGTACTTC.

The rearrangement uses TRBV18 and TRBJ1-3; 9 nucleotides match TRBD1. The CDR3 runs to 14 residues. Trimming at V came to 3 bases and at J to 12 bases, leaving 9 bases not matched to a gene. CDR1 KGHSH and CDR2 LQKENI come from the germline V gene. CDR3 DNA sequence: TGTGCCAGCTCACCGGCGATAGGACAGGGGATCATATATTTT. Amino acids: CASSPAIGQGIIYF.

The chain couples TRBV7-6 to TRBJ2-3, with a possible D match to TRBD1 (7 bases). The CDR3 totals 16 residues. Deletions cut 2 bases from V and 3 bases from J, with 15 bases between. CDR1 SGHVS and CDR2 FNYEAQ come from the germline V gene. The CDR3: CASSLLAQGGTDTQYF. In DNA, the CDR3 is TGTGCCAGCAGCTTATTAGCCCAGGGGGGTACAGATACGCAGTATTTT.

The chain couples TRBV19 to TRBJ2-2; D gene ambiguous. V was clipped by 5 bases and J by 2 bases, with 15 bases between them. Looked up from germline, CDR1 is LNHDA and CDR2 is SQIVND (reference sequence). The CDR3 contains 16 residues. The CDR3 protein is CASSFEPLINTGELFF. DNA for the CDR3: TGTGCCAGTAGTTTCGAACCTCTGATAAACACCGGGGAGCTGTTTTTT. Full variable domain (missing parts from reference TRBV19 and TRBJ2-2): DGGITQSPKYLFRKEGQNVTLSCEQNLNHDAMYWYRQDPGQGLRLIYYSQIVNDFQKGDIAEGYSVSREKKESFPLTVTSAQKNPTAFYLCASSFEPLINTGELFFGEGSRLTVL.

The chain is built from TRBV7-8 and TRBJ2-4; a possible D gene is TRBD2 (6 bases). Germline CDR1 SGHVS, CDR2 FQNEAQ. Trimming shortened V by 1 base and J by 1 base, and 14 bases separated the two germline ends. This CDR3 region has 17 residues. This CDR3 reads CASSLVGGERAKNIQYF. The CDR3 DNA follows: TGTGCCAGCAGCTTAGTGGGGGGAGAAAGGGCCAAAAACATTCAGTACTTC. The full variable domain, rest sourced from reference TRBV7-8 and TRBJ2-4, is GAGVSQSPRYKVAKRGQDVALRCDPISGHVSLFWYQQALGQGPEFLTYFQNEAQLDKSGLPSDRFFAERPEGSVSTLKIQRTQQEDSAVYLCASSLVGGERAKNIQYFGAGTRLSVL.

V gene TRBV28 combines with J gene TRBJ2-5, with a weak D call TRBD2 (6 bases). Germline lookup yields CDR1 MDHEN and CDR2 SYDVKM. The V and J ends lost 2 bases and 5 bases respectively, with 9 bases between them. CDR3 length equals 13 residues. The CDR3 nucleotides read TGTGCCAGCAGTTTACGGGGGAGCGAGACCCAGTACTTC. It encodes CASSLRGSETQYF.

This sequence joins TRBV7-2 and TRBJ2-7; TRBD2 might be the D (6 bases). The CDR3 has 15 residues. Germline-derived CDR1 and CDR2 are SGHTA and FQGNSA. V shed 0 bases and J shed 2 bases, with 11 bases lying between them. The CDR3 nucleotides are TGTGCCAGCAGCTTAGCGGGAGGCGGGGCCTACGAGCAGTACTTC. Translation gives CASSLAGGGAYEQYF.

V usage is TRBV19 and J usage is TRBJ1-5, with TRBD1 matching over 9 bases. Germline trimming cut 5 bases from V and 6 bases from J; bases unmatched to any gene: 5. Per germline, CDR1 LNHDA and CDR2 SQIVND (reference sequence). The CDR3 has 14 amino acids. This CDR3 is CASSDGQGFQPQHF. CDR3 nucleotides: TGTGCCAGTAGTGACGGACAGGGGTTTCAGCCCCAGCATTTT.

CDR3 coding DNA: TGTGCCAGCAGCTTGTTTACAGGGGGCCTCTTAGCGAACACCGGGGAGCTGTTTTTT. Translated: CASSLFTGGLLANTGELFF. The chain combines TRBV5-6 with TRBJ2-2, with 9 bases that match TRBD1. The CDR3 is 19 residues long. With 1 base clipped from V and 0 bases from J, the junction kept 10 bases outside the gene matches. Germline V CDR1 and CDR2: SGHDT, YYEEEE.

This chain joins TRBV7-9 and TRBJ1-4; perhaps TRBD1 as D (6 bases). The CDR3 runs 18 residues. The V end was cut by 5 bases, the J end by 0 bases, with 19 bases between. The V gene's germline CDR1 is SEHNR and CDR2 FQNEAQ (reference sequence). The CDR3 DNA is TGTGCCAGCAGCATCCCCAGGCAACAGGGAGCAACTAATGAAAAACTGTTTTTT. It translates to CASSIPRQQGATNEKLFF.

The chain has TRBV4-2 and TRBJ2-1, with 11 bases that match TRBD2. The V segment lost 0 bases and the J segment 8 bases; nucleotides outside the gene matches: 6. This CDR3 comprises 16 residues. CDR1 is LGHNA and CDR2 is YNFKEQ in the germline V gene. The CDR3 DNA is TGTGCCAGCAGCCAAGATTTTAGCGGGAGGGCTTATGAGCAGTTCTTC. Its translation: CASSQDFSGRAYEQFF.

The CDR3 here is CASSYGTSGRRGEQFF. CDR3 bases: TGTGCCAGCAGCTATGGGACTAGCGGGAGGAGGGGGGAGCAGTTCTTC. V gene TRBV5-4 combines with J gene TRBJ2-1, with TRBD2 identical over 15 bases. The CDR3 has 16 amino acids. Germline V gives CDR1 SGHNT, CDR2 YYREEE (reference sequence). Trimming cost V 3 bases and J 10 bases; bases outside gene matches: 8.